Each of the 30 T cell receptor beta chains below was sequenced from the same sample in a study of T cell responses to AZD1222 COVID-19 vaccine. Clones were read by immunoSEQ multiplex PCR, and TCRdb kept only the in-frame ones, dropping some. Altogether 160,000 or so clones are present, approximately 90% being singletons, with the ten largest covering approximately 4.8%. The sample was peripheral blood, taken on day 0 of AZD1222 vaccination. The receptors originated from an adult in good health.

This chain joins TRBV11-3 and TRBJ2-7; 9 nucleotides line up with TRBD2. Germline CDR1 reads SGHNT; CDR2 reads YENEEA. The CDR3 spans 13 residues. The J segment lost 6 bases and the V segment lost 3 bases, leaving 3 bases of the junction unmatched. Written as DNA, the CDR3 is TGTGCCAGCAGCTTCAGCGGGAGGAGCGAGCAGTACTTC. Residues: CASSFSGRSEQYF.

The gene calls are TRBV4-1 and TRBJ1-5; TRBD1 matches 9 bases. V dropped 1 base and J dropped 6; count of bases not matched to a gene: 10. This CDR3 is 17 amino acids long. The germline V gene encodes CDR1 MGHRA and CDR2 YSYEKL. The CDR3 here is CASSQVSGTGSSQPQHF. In DNA, the CDR3 is TGCGCCAGCAGCCAAGTATCCGGGACAGGGTCGTCTCAGCCCCAGCATTTT.

The J gene is TRBJ2-3, the V gene TRBV6-5; D gene unclear. The CDR3 length is 13 residues. The germline gives CDR1 MNHEY, CDR2 SVGAGI. With 2 bases removed from V and 2 bases from J, the gap between germline ends came to 5 bases. The CDR3 spells CASSYLDTDTQYF. The DNA for the CDR3 is TGTGCCAGCAGTTACCTGGACACAGATACGCAGTATTTT.

This clone was picked up a small number of times. The gene calls are TRBV3-1 (or the pseudogene TRBV3-2) and TRBJ2-1; perhaps TRBD1 as D (5 bases). Between the trimmed V and J ends, which lost 4 bases and 10 bases, there was a span of 8 bases. Germline V gene data show CDR1 as LGHDT and CDR2 as YNNKEL (reference sequence). This CDR3 is built from 11 residues. The CDR3 DNA reads TGTGCCAGCAGCCTACAGGAAGAGCAGTTCTTC. This codes for CASSLQEEQFF.

In this sample, this clone turned up once. The chain uses TRBV30 and TRBJ1-2; no clear D gene. Per the germline V gene, CDR1 is GTSNPN and CDR2 is SVGIG (reference sequence). Trimming stripped 5 bases from V and 8 bases from J, with 12 bases between. The length of the CDR3 is 11 residues. The CDR3 loop reads CAWVGLGGYTF. For the CDR3, the DNA is TGTGCCTGGGTTGGGTTGGGGGGCTACACCTTC.

This chain uses TRBV29-1 with TRBJ2-5, with D maybe TRBD2 (6 bases). Trimming pared 1 base from V and 5 bases from J, leaving 11 bases between. This CDR3 contains 13 residues. CDR1 is SQVTM, CDR2 ANQGSEA, per germline. In DNA form, the CDR3 reads TGCAGCGTTGAAGCGGGAGTGCGGGAGACCCAGTACTTC. As protein: CSVEAGVRETQYF. Full variable domain (outside the CDR3, taken from reference TRBV29-1 and TRBJ2-5): SAVISQKPSRDICQRGTSLTIQCQVDSQVTMMFWYRQQPGQSLTLIATANQGSEATYESGFVIDKFPISRPNLTFSTLTVSNMSPEDSSIYLCSVEAGVRETQYFGPGTRLLVL.

The chain uses TRBV28 and TRBJ1-2, with a weak D call TRBD1 (5 bases). V was cut by 7 bases and J by 0 bases, with 18 bases left in between. Germline lookup yields CDR1 MDHEN and CDR2 SYDVKM. The CDR3 contains 16 residues. The CDR3 protein is CASTGGGGNANYGYTF. The CDR3 bases are TGTGCCAGCACCGGAGGCGGGGGGAACGCTAACTATGGCTACACCTTC.

V usage is TRBV7-6 and J usage is TRBJ2-7; no definite D call. The CDR3 is 15 amino acids. Germline loops: CDR1 SGHVS, CDR2 FNYEAQ. V was cut by 2 bases and J by 0 bases, with 11 bases left in between. CDR3 nucleotide sequence: TGTGCCAGCAGCTTATCCCCCCACGGCTCCTACGAGCAGTACTTC. It yields the protein CASSLSPHGSYEQYF.

The chain couples TRBV18 to TRBJ2-7; tentatively, D is TRBD1 (5 bases). The CDR3 runs 13 residues. The germline V gene has CDR1 KGHSH and CDR2 LQKENI. The germline V and J ends were trimmed by 1 base and 5 bases, with 9 bases remaining between them. The CDR3 DNA reads as TGTGCCAGCTCACCACTGGGGCCCCACGAGCAGTACTTC. It specifies CASSPLGPHEQYF.

This chain connects TRBV9 to TRBJ2-5, with no clear D. The germline V gene has CDR1 SGDLS and CDR2 YYNGEE. CDR3 length: 13 amino acids. V lost 3 bases to trimming and J lost 5 bases, with 11 bases between them. In nucleotides, the CDR3 is TGTGCCAGCAGCGCGGTCGCGACGGAGACCCAGTACTTC. Amino acids: CASSAVATETQYF.

The V and J genes are TRBV24-1 and TRBJ1-1; 11 nucleotides agree with TRBD1. CDR3 length: 18 residues. V was pared by 2 bases and J by 0 bases, with 7 bases of the junction left unmatched. Germline CDR1 is KGHDR and CDR2 is SFDVKD. This chain's CDR3 is CATSDSGQGAYMNTEAFF. CDR3 DNA sequence: TGTGCCACCAGTGATTCCGGACAGGGGGCGTATATGAACACTGAAGCTTTCTTT.

This sequence joins TRBV18 and TRBJ2-1; 7 nucleotides line up with TRBD1. This CDR3 contains 18 residues. The germline V gene has CDR1 KGHSH and CDR2 LQKENI. After removal of 4 bases from V and 4 bases from J, the junction contained 16 bases not matched to a gene. The CDR3 reads CASSRYPPRQGQYNEQFF. The CDR3 coding sequence is TGTGCCAGCTCACGATACCCGCCCAGACAGGGTCAATACAATGAGCAGTTCTTC.

The rearrangement uses TRBV7-2 and TRBJ1-1, with D unclear. The V end lost 0 bases, the J end lost 1 base, and 3 bases lay between the germline ends. This CDR3 is built from 13 residues. Germline CDR1 reads SGHTA; CDR2 reads FQGNSA. The CDR3 here is CASSLAWNTEAFF. In DNA form, the CDR3 reads TGTGCCAGCAGCTTAGCGTGGAACACTGAAGCTTTCTTT.

The rearrangement uses TRBV19 and TRBJ1-5; a possible D gene is TRBD1 (6 bases). The germline V gene has CDR1 LNHDA and CDR2 SQIVND (reference sequence). Trimming took 9 bases from V and 3 from J, leaving 15 bases between them. This CDR3 is built from 14 residues. The DNA for the CDR3 is TGTGCCAGCACAAGACAGGCTTCCAATCAGCCCCAGCATTTT. It specifies CASTRQASNQPQHF.

This chain connects TRBV3-1 (or the pseudogene TRBV3-2) to TRBJ1-6; tentatively, D is TRBD1 (5 bases). CDR1 LGHDT and CDR2 YNNKEL come from the germline V gene (reference sequence). The length of the CDR3 is 14 residues. V was cut by 8 bases and J by 11 bases, with 19 bases left in between. The CDR3 region is CASSMRGYRTPLHF. CDR3 coding DNA: TGTGCCAGCTCCATGCGGGGGTATAGGACACCCCTCCACTTT.

The CDR3, as DNA: TGTGCCACCAGCGCCGTTGGGGGCGGAAATCAGCCCCAGCATTTT. Its protein is CATSAVGGGNQPQHF. The chain carries TRBV24-1 and TRBJ1-5; TRBD1 is a possible D gene (6 bases). Germline V CDR1 and CDR2: KGHDR, SFDVKD. The CDR3 extends over 15 amino acids. The V end lost 7 bases, the J end lost 4 bases, and 16 bases lay between the germline ends.

The V gene is TRBV5-4, the J gene TRBJ2-7; TRBD2 aligns across 11 bases. This CDR3 has 17 residues. Germline V gene data show CDR1 as SGHNT and CDR2 as YYREEE (reference sequence). With 3 bases clipped from V and 2 bases from J, the junction kept 10 bases outside the gene matches. CDR3 protein: CASSSQTSGIGAYEQYF. In DNA, the CDR3 is TGTGCCAGCAGCTCTCAGACTAGCGGGATTGGAGCCTACGAGCAGTACTTC.

CDR3 in DNA: TGTGCCAGTAGCAACTTGGACGCAAGGCAGTATTTT. Translating gives CASSNLDARQYF. This sequence joins TRBV19 and TRBJ2-3; D not resolved. The CDR3 extends over 12 amino acids. Germline V gene sequence: CDR1 LNHDA, CDR2 SQIVND (reference sequence). Deletions cut 6 bases from V and 11 bases from J, with 15 bases between. The entire variable domain, with the rest obtained from reference TRBV19 and TRBJ2-3, is as follows: DGGITQSPKYLFRKEGQNVTLSCEQNLNHDAMYWYRQDPGQGLRLIYYSQIVNDFQKGDIAEGYSVSREKKESFPLTVTSAQKNPTAFYLCASSNLDARQYFGPGTRLTVL.

CDR3 in DNA: TGTGCCACCACCGCGTTTGGACAGGGGGGACAGCCCCAGCATTTT. This codes for CATTAFGQGGQPQHF. The genes are TRBV6-5 and TRBJ1-5; 10 positions agree with TRBD1. Per the germline V gene, CDR1 is MNHEY and CDR2 is SVGAGI. CDR3 size: 15 residues. Unmatched junction bases numbered 13, after V lost 10 bases and J lost 7 bases.

The chain links TRBV28 to TRBJ2-7; 10 bases line up with TRBD1. The CDR3 contains 15 residues. After removal of 7 bases from V and 2 bases from J, the junction contained 8 bases not matched to a gene. Germline assignment: CDR1 MDHEN and CDR2 SYDVKM. The CDR3 nucleotides are TGTGCCAGCAACGACAGAGGGACAGGGGCCTACGAGCAGTACTTC. Its protein product is CASNDRGTGAYEQYF.

This chain joins TRBV9 and TRBJ2-3; D might be TRBD2 (6 bases). This CDR3 contains 15 residues. Germline loops: CDR1 SGDLS, CDR2 YYNGEE. V gave up 1 base and J gave up 0 bases, with 9 bases separating them. CDR3 in DNA: TGTGCCAGCAGCGTACAAGCGGGCAGCACAGATACGCAGTATTTT. It is translated as CASSVQAGSTDTQYF.

The chain carries TRBV10-2 and TRBJ2-7; the D gene is possibly TRBD2 (6 bases). Germline lookup yields CDR1 WSHSY and CDR2 SAAADI. The V and J ends lost 5 bases and 3 bases respectively, with 23 bases between them. CDR3 size: 17 residues. CDR3 sequence: CASSSLGTTTDYYEQYF. The CDR3 bases are TGCGCCAGCAGTTCTTTGGGAACAACGACGGACTACTACGAGCAGTACTTC.

The chain has TRBV24-1 and TRBJ2-2; tentatively, D is TRBD1 or TRBD2 (5 bases each). The CDR3 is 14 amino acids. V shed 2 bases and J shed 9 bases, with 12 bases lying between them. CDR1 is KGHDR, CDR2 SFDVKD, per germline. The CDR3 region is CATSDWDLPRELFF. CDR3 nucleotides: TGTGCCACCAGTGATTGGGACCTCCCCCGGGAGCTGTTTTTT.

The V gene is TRBV4-1, the J gene TRBJ2-1; 8 nucleotides agree with TRBD1. Trimming cost V 1 base and J 14 bases; bases outside gene matches: 16. The CDR3 contains 16 residues. Germline CDR1 MGHRA, CDR2 YSYEKL. The CDR3 DNA reads as TGCGCCAGCAGCCAAGCGGTGGCGGACAGGGCCAACGGGGAGTTCTTC. It encodes CASSQAVADRANGEFF.

The V call is TRBV4-3, the J call TRBJ2-2, with D possibly being TRBD2 (6 bases). Germline-derived CDR1 and CDR2 are LGHNA and YSLEER. V gave up 2 bases and J gave up 11 bases, with 15 bases separating them. The CDR3 covers 14 residues. CDR3 nucleotide sequence: TGCGCCAGCAGCCAAAACGGGAGATCGGGAGAGCTGTTTTTT. It codes for CASSQNGRSGELFF.

The chain has TRBV9 and TRBJ2-3; 11 bases match TRBD2. This CDR3 has 17 amino acids. After removal of 4 bases from V and 1 base from J, the junction contained 8 bases not matched to a gene. Germline assignment: CDR1 SGDLS and CDR2 YYNGEE. The CDR3 region is CASSSLRGLAGTDTQYF. Here the CDR3 DNA reads TGTGCCAGCAGCTCCTTAAGGGGACTAGCGGGCACAGATACGCAGTATTTT.

The chain is built from TRBV10-3 and TRBJ2-1, with TRBD2 identical over 12 bases. The length of the CDR3 is 19 residues. Germline CDR1 ENHRY, CDR2 SYGVKD. Losses at the gene ends were 8 bases for V and 2 bases for J; bases not matched to a gene: 16. The CDR3 here is CAIATSPGLAGPTYNEQFF. For the CDR3, the DNA is TGTGCCATCGCAACCTCCCCCGGACTAGCGGGACCGACCTACAATGAGCAGTTCTTC.

As regards this clone: A junction end diverges from the germline sequence, so it may reflect a read error. This rearrangement joins TRBV28 to TRBJ1-5; maybe TRBD1 (5 bases). This CDR3 is built from 13 residues. Germline CDR1 reads MDHEN; CDR2 reads SYDVKM. CDR3 coding DNA: TGTGCCAGCGCCAGGGCGCCCCATCAGCCCCGGCATTTT. It encodes CASARAPHQPRHF.

V gene TRBV5-1 combines with J gene TRBJ2-7; a weak D match, TRBD1 (5 bases). The V gene lost 0 bases and the J gene lost 8 bases, with 9 bases spanning the gap. This CDR3 region has 12 residues. Germline values: CDR1 SGHRS, CDR2 YFSETQ. CDR3 nucleotide sequence: TGCGCCAGCAGCTTGGTGGACACCCAGCAGTACTTC. This gives the protein CASSLVDTQQYF.

The chain recombines TRBV10-1 with TRBJ2-2; a possible D gene is TRBD2 (5 bases). Germline lookup yields CDR1 WNHNN and CDR2 SYGVQD (reference sequence). Trimming removed 3 bases at V and 0 bases at J, with 11 bases between. CDR3 length: 16 amino acids. The CDR3 region is CASSDRSGANTGELFF. As DNA, the CDR3 is TGCGCCAGCAGTGACCGAAGCGGAGCGAACACCGGGGAGCTGTTTTTT.